This T cell receptor (beta chain) was sequenced during a study of Tregs in tolerant kidney transplant recipients. In germline, CDR1 is PRHDT, CDR2 FYEKMQ (reference sequence). The CDR3 is 15 amino acids. Unmatched junction bases numbered 1, after V lost 0 bases and J lost 2 bases. Study findings and constraints: For some patients, primers changed over time, blocking nucleotide-level comparison. Findings come from small patient numbers and require larger validation. Expanding Tregs on activated donor B cells appeared to best identify donor-specific TCRbeta clones.

A note on this clone: As yet, its antigen is unknown. Other DNA sequences within the sample encode an identical CDR3.

Repertoires were generated with immunoSEQ multiplex PCR, while TCRdb's copy carries only in-frame clones and drops some. The sample includes fewer than 60,000 clones, approximately 90% of them seen just once. Mixed chimerism was transient after nonmyeloablative marrow transplants from related graft donors. Unstimulated Tregs (CD4+CD25+CD127-) and CD4+CD25- non-Tregs were sorted from PBMCs. The sequence was collected from a human patient who received a combined kidney and bone marrow transplant. Some T cells may trace back to the graft donor. The material sequenced was CD8+ T cells from blood (PBMCs), taken 24 months after the transplant. The genes are TRBV13 and TRBJ1-5, with TRBD1 identical over 7 bases. CDR3 residues: CASSLGRGGNQPQHF. Written as DNA, the CDR3 is TGTGCCAGCAGCTTAGGCAGGGGGGGCAATCAGCCCCAGCATTTT.